The T cell receptor beta chain under discussion was sequenced for a study of blood T cell repertoires in COVID-19. Overall study: From the United States, Italy and Spain came samples of acute and convalescent COVID-19. T cells, B-cell-depleted T cells, or PBMCs provided the cDNA or gDNA that served as material.

Germline CDR1 is KGHDR and CDR2 is SFDVKD. The CDR3 consists of 17 residues. Trimming removed 5 bases from V and 8 bases from J; junction bases left unmatched: 10. Profiling relied on immunoSEQ multiplex PCR, and the TCRdb table lists in-frame clones only, not all of them. The repertoire holds several thousand clones, with 88% as singletons. This receptor was taken from a woman aged 45-65 years with active or convalescent COVID-19. This chain connects TRBV24-1 to TRBJ2-3; TRBD2 agrees at 15 bases. The sequencing sample was made of peripheral blood. The CDR3 bases are TGTGCCACCAGTGGCCTGGGACTAGCGGGAGGCCGTGGTACGCAGTATTTT. This gives the protein CATSGLGLAGGRGTQYF.